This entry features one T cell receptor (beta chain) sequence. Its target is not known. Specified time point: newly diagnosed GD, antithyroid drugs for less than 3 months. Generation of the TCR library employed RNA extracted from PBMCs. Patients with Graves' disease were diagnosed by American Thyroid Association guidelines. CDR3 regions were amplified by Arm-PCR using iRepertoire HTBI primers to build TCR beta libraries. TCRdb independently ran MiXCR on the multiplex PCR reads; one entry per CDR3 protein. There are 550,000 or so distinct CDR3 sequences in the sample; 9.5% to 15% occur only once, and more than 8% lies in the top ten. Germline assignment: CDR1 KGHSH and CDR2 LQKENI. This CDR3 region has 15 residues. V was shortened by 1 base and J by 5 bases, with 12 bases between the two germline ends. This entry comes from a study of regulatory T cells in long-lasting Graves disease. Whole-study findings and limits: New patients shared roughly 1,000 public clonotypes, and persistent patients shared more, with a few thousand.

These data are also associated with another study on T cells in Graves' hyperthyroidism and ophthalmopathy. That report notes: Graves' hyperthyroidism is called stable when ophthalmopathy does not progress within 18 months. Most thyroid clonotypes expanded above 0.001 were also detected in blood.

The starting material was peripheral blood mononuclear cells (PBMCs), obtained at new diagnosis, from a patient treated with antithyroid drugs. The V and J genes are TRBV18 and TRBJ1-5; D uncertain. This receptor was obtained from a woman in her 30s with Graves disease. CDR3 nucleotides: TGTGCCAGCTCACCACAAAAAGGGAGGGATCAGCCCCAGCATTTT. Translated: CASSPQKGRDQPQHF.